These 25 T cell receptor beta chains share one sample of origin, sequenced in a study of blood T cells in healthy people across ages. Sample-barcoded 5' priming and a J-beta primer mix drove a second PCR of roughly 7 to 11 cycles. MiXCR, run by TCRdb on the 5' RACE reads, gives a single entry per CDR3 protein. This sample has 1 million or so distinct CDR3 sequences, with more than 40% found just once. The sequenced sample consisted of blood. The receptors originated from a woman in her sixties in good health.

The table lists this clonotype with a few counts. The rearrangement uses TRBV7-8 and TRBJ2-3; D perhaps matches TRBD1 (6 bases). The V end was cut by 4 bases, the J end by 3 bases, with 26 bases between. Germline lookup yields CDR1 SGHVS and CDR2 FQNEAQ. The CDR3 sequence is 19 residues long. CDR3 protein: CASSYSLWGQGRRTDTQYF. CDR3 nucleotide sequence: TGTGCCAGCAGCTACTCCCTCTGGGGTCAGGGGCGAAGGACAGATACGCAGTATTTT.

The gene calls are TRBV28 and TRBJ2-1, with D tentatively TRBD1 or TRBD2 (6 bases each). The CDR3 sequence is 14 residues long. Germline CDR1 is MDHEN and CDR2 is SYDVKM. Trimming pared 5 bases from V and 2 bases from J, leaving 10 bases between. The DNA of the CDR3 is TGTGCCAGCAGTATGGAGGGGGCCTACAATGAGCAGTTCTTC. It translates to CASSMEGAYNEQFF.

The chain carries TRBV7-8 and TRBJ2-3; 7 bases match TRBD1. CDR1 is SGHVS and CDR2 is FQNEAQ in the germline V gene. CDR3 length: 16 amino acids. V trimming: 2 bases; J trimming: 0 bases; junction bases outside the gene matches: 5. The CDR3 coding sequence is TGTGCCAGCAGCTTAAGACAGGGTATGAGCACAGATACGCAGTATTTT. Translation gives CASSLRQGMSTDTQYF.

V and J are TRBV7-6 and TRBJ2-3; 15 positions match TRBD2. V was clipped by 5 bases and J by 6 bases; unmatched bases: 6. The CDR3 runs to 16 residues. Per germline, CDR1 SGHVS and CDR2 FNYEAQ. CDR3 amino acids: CASSARGLAGGDTQYF. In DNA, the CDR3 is TGTGCCAGCAGCGCTCGCGGACTAGCGGGAGGGGATACGCAGTATTTT.

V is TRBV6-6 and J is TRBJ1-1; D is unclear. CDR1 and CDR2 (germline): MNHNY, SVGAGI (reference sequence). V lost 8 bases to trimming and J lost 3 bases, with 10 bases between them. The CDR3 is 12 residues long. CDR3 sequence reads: CASGTTDTEAFF. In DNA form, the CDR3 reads TGTGCCAGCGGAACCACGGACACTGAAGCTTTCTTT.

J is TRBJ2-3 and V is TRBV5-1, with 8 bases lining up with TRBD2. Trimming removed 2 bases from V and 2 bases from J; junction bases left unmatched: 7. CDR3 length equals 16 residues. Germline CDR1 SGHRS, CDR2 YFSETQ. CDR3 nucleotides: TGCGCCAGCAGCTTAACTAGCGGTGACTTCACAGATACGCAGTATTTT. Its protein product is CASSLTSGDFTDTQYF.

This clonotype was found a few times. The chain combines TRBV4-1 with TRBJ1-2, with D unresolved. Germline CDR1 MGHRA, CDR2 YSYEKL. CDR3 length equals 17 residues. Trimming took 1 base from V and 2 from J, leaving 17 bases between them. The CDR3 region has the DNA TGCGCCAGCAGCCAAGGAACCTCGCCGGCCGGGAACTATGGCTACACCTTC. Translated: CASSQGTSPAGNYGYTF.

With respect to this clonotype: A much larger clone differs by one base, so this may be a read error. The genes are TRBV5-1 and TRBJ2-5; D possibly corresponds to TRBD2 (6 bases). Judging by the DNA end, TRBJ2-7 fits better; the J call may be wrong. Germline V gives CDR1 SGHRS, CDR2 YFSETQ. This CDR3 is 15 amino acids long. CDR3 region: CASSLIGGGYDEQYF. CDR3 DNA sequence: TGCGCCAGCAGCTTGATTGGGGGAGGTTACGACGAGCAGTACTTC.

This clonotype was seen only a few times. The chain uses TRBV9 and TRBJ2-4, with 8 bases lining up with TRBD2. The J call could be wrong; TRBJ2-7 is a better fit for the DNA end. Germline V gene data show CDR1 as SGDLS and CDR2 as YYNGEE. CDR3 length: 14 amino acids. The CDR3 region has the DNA TGTGCCAGCAGCGTACGAGCGGGAGCCCCCGAGCAGTACTTC. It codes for CASSVRAGAPEQYF.

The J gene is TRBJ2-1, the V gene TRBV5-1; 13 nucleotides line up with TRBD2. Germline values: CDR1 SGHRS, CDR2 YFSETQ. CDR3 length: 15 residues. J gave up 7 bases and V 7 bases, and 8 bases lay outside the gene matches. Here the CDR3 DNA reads TGCGCCAGCTACCGCACTAGCGGGAGGGAGAATGAGCAGTTCTTC. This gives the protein CASYRTSGRENEQFF.

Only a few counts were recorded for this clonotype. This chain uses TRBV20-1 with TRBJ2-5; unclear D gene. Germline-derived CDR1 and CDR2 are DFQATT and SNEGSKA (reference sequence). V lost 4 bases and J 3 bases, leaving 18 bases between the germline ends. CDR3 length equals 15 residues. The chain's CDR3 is CSATRGPGLKETQYF. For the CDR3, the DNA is TGCAGTGCTACCCGAGGCCCAGGTCTAAAAGAGACCCAGTACTTC.

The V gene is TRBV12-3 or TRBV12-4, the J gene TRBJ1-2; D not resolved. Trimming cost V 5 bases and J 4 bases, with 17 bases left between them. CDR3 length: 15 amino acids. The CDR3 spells CASSPPRERSYGYTF. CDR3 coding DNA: TGTGCCAGCAGTCCCCCCAGAGAAAGGAGCTATGGCTACACCTTC.

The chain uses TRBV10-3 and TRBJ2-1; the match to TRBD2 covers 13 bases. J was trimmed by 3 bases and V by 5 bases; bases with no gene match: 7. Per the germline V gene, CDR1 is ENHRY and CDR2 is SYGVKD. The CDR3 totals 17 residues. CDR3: CAISYSGTSGIYNEQFF. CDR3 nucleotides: TGTGCCATCAGTTACTCCGGGACTAGCGGGATCTACAATGAGCAGTTCTTC.

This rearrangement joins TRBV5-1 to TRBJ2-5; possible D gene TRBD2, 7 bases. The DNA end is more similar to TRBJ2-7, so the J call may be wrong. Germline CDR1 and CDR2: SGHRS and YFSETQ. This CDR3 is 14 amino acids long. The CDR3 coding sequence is TGCGCCAGCAGCTTGGCTCGGGGGGCCCACGAGCAGTACTTC. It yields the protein CASSLARGAHEQYF.

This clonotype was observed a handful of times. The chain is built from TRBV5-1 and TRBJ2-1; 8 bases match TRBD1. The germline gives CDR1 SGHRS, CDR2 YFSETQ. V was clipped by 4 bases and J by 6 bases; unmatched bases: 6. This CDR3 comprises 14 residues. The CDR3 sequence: CASSPGGKGNEQFF. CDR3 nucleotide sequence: TGCGCCAGCAGCCCAGGGGGCAAAGGCAATGAGCAGTTCTTC.

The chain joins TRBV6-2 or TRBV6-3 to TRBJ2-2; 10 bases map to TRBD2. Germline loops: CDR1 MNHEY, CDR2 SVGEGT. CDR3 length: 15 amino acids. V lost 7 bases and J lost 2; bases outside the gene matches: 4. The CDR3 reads CASNSGRGNTGELFF. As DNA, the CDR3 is TGTGCCAGCAACAGCGGGAGGGGTAACACCGGGGAGCTGTTTTTT.

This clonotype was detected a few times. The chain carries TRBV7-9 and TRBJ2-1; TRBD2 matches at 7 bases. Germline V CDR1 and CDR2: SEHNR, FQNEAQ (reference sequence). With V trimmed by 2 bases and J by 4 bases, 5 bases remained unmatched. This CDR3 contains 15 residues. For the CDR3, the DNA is TGTGCCAGCAGCTTAATAAGCGGGACTTACAATGAGCAGTTCTTC. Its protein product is CASSLISGTYNEQFF.

CDR3 nucleotide sequence: TGTGCCAGCAGCTTAGGACTAGCGGGAGTGGGGGGAGCCAAAAACATTCAGTACTTC. This gives the protein CASSLGLAGVGGAKNIQYF. The chain recombines TRBV7-8 with TRBJ2-4, with 12 bases that match TRBD2. Trimming removed 1 base from V and 0 bases from J; junction bases left unmatched: 7. Looked up from germline, CDR1 is SGHVS and CDR2 is FQNEAQ. The CDR3 length is 19 residues. Based on the CDR3 plus reference TRBV7-8 and TRBJ2-4, the full variable domain is GAGVSQSPRYKVAKRGQDVALRCDPISGHVSLFWYQQALGQGPEFLTYFQNEAQLDKSGLPSDRFFAERPEGSVSTLKIQRTQQEDSAVYLCASSLGLAGVGGAKNIQYFGAGTRLSVL.

This chain's CDR3 is CASSLKGLAGATSYEQYF. For the CDR3, the DNA is TGTGCCAGCAGCTTAAAAGGGCTAGCGGGAGCTACCTCCTACGAGCAGTACTTC. The chain uses TRBV11-1 and TRBJ2-7; TRBD2 matches at 10 bases. Germline values: CDR1 SGHAT, CDR2 FQDESV (reference sequence). With V trimmed by 2 bases and J by 0 bases, 10 bases remained unmatched. The CDR3 totals 18 residues.

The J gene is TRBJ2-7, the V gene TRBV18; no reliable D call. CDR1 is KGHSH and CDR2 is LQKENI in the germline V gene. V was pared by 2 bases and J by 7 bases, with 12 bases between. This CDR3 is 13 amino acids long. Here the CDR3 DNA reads TGTGCCAGCTCACCATCCAGGTCGACAGAGCAGTACTTC. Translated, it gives CASSPSRSTEQYF.

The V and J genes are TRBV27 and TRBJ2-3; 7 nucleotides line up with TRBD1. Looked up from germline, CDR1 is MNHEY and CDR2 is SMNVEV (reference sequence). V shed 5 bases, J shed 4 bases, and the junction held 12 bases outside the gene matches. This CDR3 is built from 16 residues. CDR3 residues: CASSPLQGILADTQYF. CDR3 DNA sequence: TGTGCCAGCAGTCCCTTACAGGGGATACTGGCAGATACGCAGTATTTT.

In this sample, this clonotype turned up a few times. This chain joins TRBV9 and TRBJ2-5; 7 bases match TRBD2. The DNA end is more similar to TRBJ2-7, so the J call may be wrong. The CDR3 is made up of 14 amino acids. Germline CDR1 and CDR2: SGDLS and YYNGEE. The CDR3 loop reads CASSPPWTSSEQYF. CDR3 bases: TGTGCCAGCAGCCCCCCGTGGACTAGTAGCGAGCAGTACTTC.

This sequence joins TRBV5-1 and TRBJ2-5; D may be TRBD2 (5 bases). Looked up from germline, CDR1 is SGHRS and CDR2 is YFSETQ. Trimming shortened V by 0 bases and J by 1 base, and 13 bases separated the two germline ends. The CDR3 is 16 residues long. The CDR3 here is CASSLGSGSGQETQYF. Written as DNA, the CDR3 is TGCGCCAGCAGCTTGGGGTCGGGGTCAGGCCAAGAGACCCAGTACTTC.

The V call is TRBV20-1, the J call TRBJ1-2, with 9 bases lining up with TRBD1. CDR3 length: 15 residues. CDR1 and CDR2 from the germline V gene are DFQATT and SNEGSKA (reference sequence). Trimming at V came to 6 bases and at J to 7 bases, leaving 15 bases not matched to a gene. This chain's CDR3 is CSAQIGGTGLSGYTF. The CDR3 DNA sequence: TGCAGTGCGCAAATAGGAGGGACAGGGCTGTCTGGCTACACCTTC.

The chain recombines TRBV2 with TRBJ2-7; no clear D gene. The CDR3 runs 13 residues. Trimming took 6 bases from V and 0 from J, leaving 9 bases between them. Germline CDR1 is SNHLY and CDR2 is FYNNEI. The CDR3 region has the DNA TGTGCCAGCAGGCCTGCGAGCTCCTACGAGCAGTACTTC. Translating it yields CASRPASSYEQYF.